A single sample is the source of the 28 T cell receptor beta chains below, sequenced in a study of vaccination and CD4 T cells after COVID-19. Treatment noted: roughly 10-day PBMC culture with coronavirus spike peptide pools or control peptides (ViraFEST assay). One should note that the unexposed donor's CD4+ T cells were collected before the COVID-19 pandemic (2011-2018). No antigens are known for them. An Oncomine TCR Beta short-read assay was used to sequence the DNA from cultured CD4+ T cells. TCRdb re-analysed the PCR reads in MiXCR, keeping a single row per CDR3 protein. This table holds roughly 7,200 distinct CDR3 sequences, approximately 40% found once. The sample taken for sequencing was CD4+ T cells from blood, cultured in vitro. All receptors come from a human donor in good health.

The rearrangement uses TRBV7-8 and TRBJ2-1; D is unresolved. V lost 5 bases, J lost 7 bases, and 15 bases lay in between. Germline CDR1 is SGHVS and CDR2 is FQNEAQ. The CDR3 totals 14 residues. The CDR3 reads CASSPALVGNEQFF. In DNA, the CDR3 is TGTGCCAGCAGCCCGGCTCTGGTCGGGAATGAGCAGTTCTTC.

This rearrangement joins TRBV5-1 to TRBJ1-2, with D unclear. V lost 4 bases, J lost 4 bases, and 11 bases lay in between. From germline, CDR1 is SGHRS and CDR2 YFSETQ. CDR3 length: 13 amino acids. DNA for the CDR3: TGCGCCAGCAGCCTTTCAAGCAGCTATGGCTACACCTTC. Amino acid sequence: CASSLSSSYGYTF.

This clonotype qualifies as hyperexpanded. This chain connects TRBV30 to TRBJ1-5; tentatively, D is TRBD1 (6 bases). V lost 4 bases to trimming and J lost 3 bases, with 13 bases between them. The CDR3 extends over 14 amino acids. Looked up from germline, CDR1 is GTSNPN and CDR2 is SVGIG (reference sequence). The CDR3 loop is CAWKSGGPNQPQHF. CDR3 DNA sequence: TGTGCCTGGAAAAGCGGGGGCCCCAATCAGCCCCAGCATTTT.

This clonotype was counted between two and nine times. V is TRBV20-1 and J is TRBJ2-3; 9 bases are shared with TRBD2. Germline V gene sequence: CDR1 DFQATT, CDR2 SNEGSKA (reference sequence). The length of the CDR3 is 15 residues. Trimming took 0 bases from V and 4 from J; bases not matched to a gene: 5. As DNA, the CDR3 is TGCAGTGCTAGAGAACTAGCGGGTGGGGCAGATACGCAGTATTTT. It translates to CSARELAGGADTQYF.

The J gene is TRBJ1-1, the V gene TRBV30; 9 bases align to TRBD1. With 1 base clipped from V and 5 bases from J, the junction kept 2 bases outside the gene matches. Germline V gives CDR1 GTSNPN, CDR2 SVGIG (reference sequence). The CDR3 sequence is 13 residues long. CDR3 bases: TGTGCCTGGAGTGGACAGGGGGTAACTGAAGCTTTCTTT. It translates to CAWSGQGVTEAFF.

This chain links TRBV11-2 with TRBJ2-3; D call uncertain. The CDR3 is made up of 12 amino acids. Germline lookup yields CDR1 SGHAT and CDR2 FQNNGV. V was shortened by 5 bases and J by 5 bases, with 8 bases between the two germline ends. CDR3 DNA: TGTGCCAGCAGCCAATCTAGAGATACGCAGTATTTT. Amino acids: CASSQSRDTQYF.

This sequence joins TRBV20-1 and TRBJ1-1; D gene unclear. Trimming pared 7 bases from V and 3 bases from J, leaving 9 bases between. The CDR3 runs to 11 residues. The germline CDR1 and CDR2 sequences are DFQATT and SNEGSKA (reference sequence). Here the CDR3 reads CSGMADTEAFF. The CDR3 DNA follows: TGCAGTGGGATGGCGGACACTGAAGCTTTCTTT.

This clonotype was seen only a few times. CDR3 protein: CADSLVTEAFF. The CDR3 DNA reads TGTGCCGACAGCCTTGTCACTGAAGCTTTCTTT. The rearrangement links TRBV6-1 to TRBJ1-1, with D possibly matching TRBD1 (5 bases). The V gene's germline CDR1 is MNHNS and CDR2 SASEGT. The CDR3 is 11 amino acids. The V and J ends lost 11 bases and 4 bases respectively, with 11 bases between them.

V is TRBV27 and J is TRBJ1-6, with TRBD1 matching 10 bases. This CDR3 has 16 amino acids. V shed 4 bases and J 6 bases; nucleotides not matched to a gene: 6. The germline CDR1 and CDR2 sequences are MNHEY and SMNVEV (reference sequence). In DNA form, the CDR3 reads TGTGCCAGCAGTTCCTGGGACAGGGGAATTAATTCACCCCTCCACTTT. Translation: CASSSWDRGINSPLHF.

DNA for the CDR3: TGCAGTGCTAGTGACGGGAAAGATACGCAGTATTTT. Translated: CSASDGKDTQYF. This sequence joins TRBV20-1 and TRBJ2-3, with D possibly TRBD2 on 5 matching bases. V shed 3 bases and J shed 5 bases, with 9 bases lying between them. The CDR3 is 12 amino acids. From germline, CDR1 is DFQATT and CDR2 SNEGSKA (reference sequence).

For the CDR3, the DNA is TGTGCCAGCATCCCTCAAGGTGGAGCTGGAAACACCATATATTTT. This gives the protein CASIPQGGAGNTIYF. The rearrangement uses TRBV25-1 and TRBJ1-3; D is unresolved. This CDR3 has 15 amino acids. CDR1 MGHDK and CDR2 SYGVNS come from the germline V gene. V was cut by 7 bases and J by 2 bases, with 15 bases left in between.

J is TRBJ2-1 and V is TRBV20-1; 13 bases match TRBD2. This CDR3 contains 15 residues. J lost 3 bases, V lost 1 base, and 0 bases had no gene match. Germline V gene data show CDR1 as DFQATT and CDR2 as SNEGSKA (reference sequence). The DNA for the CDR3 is TGCAGTGCTAGAGGACTAGCGGGGGGCTACAATGAGCAGTTCTTC. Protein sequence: CSARGLAGGYNEQFF.

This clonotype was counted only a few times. CDR3 sequence (DNA): TGCGCCAGCAGTGCCACGGCCCATAGCAATCAGCCCCAGCATTTT. It translates to CASSATAHSNQPQHF. This chain links TRBV10-2 with TRBJ1-5; D remains ambiguous. The germline V gene has CDR1 WSHSY and CDR2 SAAADI. V lost 4 bases, J lost 0 bases, and 10 bases lay in between. This CDR3 has 15 residues.

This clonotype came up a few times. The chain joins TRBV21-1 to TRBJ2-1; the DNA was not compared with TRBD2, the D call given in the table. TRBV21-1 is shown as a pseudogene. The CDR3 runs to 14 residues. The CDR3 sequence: CASSKSGGANEQFF. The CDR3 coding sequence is TGTGCCAGCAGCAAAAGCGGGGGGGCCAATGAGCAGTTCTTC.

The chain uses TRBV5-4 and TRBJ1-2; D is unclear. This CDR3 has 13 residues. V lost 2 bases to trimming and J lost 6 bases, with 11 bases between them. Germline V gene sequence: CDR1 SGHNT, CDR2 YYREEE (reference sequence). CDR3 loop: CASSFWEGNGYTF. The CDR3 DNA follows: TGTGCCAGCAGCTTTTGGGAAGGGAATGGCTACACCTTC.

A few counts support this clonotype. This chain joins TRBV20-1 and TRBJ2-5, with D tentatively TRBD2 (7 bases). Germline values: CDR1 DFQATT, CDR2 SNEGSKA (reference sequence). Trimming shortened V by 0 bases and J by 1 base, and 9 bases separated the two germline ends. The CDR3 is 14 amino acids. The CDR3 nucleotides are TGCAGTGCTAGAGATGGGGGGGCCCAAGAGACCCAGTACTTC. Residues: CSARDGGAQETQYF.

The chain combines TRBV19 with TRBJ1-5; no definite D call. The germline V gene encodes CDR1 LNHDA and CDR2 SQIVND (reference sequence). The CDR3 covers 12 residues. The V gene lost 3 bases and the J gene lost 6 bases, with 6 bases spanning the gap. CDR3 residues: CASSILGQPQHF. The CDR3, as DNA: TGTGCCAGTAGTATTCTGGGTCAGCCCCAGCATTTT.

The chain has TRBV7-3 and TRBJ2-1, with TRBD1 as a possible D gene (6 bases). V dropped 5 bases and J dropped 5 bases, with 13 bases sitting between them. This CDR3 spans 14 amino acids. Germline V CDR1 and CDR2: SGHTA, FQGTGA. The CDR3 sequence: CASSGTGQNNEQFF. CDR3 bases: TGTGCCAGCAGCGGAACGGGACAAAACAATGAGCAGTTCTTC. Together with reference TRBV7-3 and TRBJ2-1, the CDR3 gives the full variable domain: GAGVSQTPSNKVTEKGKYVELRCDPISGHTALYWYRQSLGQGPEFLIYFQGTGAADDSGLPNDRFFAVRPEGSVSTLKIQRTERGDSAVYLCASSGTGQNNEQFFGPGTRLTVL.

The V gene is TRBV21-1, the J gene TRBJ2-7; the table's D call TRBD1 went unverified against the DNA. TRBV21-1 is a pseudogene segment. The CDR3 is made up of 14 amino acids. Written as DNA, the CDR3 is TGTGCCAGCAGCAAAGGTTACAGGACCTACGAGCAGTACTTC. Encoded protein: CASSKGYRTYEQYF.

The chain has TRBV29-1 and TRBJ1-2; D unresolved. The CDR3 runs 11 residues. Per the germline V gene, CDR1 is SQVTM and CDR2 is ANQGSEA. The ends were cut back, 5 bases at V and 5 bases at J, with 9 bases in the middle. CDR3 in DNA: TGCAGCGTTCTCGGGCCTTATGGCTACACCTTC. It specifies CSVLGPYGYTF.

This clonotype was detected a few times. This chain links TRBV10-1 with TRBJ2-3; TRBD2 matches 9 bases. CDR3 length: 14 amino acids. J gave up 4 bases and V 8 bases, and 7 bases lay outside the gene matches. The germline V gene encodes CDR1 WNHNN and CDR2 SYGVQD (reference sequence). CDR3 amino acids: CASQRGGASDTQYF. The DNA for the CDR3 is TGCGCCAGCCAACGCGGGGGGGCATCAGATACGCAGTATTTT.

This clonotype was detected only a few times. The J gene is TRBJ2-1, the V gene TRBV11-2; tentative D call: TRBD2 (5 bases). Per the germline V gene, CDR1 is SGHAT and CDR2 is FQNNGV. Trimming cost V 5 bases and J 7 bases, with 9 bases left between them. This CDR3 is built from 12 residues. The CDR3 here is CASSHTGNEQFF. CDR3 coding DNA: TGTGCCAGCAGCCATACGGGGAATGAGCAGTTCTTC.

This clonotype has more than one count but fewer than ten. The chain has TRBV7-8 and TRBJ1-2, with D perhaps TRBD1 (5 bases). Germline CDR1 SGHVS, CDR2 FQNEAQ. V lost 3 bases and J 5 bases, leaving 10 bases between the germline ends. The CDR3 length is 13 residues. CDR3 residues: CASSLGQGYGYTF. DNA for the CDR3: TGTGCCAGCAGCTTGGGCCAGGGTTATGGCTACACCTTC.

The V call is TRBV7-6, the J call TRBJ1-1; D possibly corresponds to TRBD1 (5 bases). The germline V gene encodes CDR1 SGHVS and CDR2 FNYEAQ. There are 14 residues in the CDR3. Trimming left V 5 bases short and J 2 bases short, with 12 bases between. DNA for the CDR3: TGTGCCAGCAGCGGAGACGGGGGAAACACTGAAGCTTTCTTT. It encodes CASSGDGGNTEAFF.

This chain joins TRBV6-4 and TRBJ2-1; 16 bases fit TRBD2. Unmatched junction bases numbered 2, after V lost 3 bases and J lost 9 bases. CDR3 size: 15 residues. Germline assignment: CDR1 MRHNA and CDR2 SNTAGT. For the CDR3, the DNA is TGTGCCAGCAGTGAAGGGACTAGCGGGGGGGGTGAGCAGTTCTTC. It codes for CASSEGTSGGGEQFF.

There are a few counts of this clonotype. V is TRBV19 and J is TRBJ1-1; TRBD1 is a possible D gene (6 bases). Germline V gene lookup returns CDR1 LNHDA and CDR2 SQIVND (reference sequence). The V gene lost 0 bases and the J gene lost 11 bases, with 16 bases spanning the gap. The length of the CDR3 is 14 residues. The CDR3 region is CASSIDLRGGRAFF. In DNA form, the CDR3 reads TGTGCCAGTAGTATAGATCTGCGGGGGGGGCGGGCTTTCTTT.

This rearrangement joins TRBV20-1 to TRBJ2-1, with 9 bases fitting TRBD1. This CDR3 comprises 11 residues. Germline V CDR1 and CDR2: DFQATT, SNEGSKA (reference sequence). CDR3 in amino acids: CGGQGYNEQFF. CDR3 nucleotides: TGCGGGGGACAGGGCTACAATGAGCAGTTCTTC.

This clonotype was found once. In DNA, the CDR3 is TGTGCCAGCAGTCCATGGGGGCGCAGGACCTCTGGAAACACCATATATTTT. Translation gives CASSPWGRRTSGNTIYF. The gene calls are TRBV27 and TRBJ1-3, with D possibly TRBD1 on 6 matching bases. Trimming took 5 bases from V and 0 from J, leaving 17 bases between them. The germline CDR1 and CDR2 sequences are MNHEY and SMNVEV (reference sequence). The CDR3 totals 17 residues.